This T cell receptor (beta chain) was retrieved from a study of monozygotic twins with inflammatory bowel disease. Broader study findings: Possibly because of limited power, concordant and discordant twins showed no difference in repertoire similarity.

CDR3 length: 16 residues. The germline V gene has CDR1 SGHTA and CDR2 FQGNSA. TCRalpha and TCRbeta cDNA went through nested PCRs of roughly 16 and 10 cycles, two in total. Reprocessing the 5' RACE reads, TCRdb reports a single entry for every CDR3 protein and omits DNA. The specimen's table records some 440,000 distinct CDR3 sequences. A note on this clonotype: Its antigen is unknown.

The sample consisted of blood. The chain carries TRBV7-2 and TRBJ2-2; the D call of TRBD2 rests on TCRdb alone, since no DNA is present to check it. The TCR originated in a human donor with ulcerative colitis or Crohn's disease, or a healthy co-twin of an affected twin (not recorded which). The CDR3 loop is CASSYRVGVATGELFF.